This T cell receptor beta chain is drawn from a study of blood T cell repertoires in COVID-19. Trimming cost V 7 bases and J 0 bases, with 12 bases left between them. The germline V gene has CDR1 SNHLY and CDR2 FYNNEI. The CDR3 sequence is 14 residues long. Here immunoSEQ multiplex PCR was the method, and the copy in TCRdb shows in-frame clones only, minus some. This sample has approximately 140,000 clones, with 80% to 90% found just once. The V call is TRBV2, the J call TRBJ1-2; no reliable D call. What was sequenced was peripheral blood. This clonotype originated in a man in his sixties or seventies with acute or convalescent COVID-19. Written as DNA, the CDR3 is TGTGCCAGCAAAGAACAGAGAGCTAACTATGGCTACACCTTC. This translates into CASKEQRANYGYTF.